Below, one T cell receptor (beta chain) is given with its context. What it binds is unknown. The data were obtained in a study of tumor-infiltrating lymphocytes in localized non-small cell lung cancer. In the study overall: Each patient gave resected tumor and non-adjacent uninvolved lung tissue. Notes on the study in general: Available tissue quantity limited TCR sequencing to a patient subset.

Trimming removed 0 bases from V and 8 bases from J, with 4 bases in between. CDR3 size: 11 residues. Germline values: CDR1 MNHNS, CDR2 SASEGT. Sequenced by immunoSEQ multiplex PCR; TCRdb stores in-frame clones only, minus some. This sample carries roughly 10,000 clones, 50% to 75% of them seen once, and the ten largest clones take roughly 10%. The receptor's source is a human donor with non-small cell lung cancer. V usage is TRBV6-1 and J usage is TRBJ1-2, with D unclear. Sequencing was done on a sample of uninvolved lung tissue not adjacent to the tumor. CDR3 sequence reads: CASSEASGYTF. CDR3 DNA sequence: TGTGCCAGCAGTGAAGCGAGCGGCTACACCTTC.